This T cell receptor (beta chain) is from a study of blood T cell repertoires in COVID-19. Looking at the study overall: There were acute and convalescent COVID-19 samples, and they came from the United States, Italy and Spain. PBMCs, B-cell-depleted T cells, or T cells were the source of the cDNA or gDNA that made up the material.

Authors' analysis steps: From reference gene primer amplification, estimates of nucleated cell counts were derived. Generated by immunoSEQ multiplex PCR, the TCRdb table keeps only in-frame clones and is missing some. D and trimming were read from the DNA, whereas the V and J calls and clone size are those reported in that table. The sample has around 70,000 clones; 70% to 80% are singletons. Germline-derived CDR1 and CDR2 are MGHRA and YSYEKL. After removal of 4 bases from V and 7 bases from J, the junction contained 2 bases not matched to a gene. This CDR3 region has 12 residues. The chain carries TRBV4-1 and TRBJ1-1; TRBD1 agrees at 8 bases. The sample was peripheral blood. The TCR originated in a man aged 70 or older with acute or convalescent COVID-19. The CDR3 spells CASSRDRGEAFF. In DNA, the CDR3 is TGCGCCAGCAGCCGAGACAGGGGTGAAGCTTTCTTT.